This TCR beta chain comes out of a study of tumor-infiltrating lymphocytes in localized non-small cell lung cancer. Overall study context: The cohort mixed smokers and never-smokers, several histologies, and some post-neoadjuvant-chemotherapy samples. Study-wide points: Available tissue quantity limited TCR sequencing to a patient subset.

Clones were sequenced by immunoSEQ multiplex PCR, and TCRdb holds only the in-frame ones, with some missing. The sample shows roughly 10,000 clones, less than 75% of them seen only once. Trimming removed 6 bases at V and 8 bases at J, with 11 bases between. Germline V gene data show CDR1 as KGHSH and CDR2 as LQKENI. The CDR3 has 12 amino acids. Details on this clone: Its target is unknown.

This chain uses TRBV18 with TRBJ1-3; the D is unclear. This sequence was found in a human donor with non-small cell lung cancer. The sequenced sample was lung tumor tissue. This chain's CDR3 is CASSPTGDTIYF. DNA for the CDR3: TGTGCCAGCTCGCCGACTGGGGACACCATATATTTT. The full variable domain, rest sourced from reference TRBV18 and TRBJ1-3, is NAGVMQNPRHLVRRRGQEARLRCSPMKGHSHVYWYRQLPEEGLKFMVYLQKENIIDESGMPKERFSAEFPKEGPSILRIQQVVRGDSAAYFCASSPTGDTIYFGEGSWLTVV.